The 12 T cell receptor beta chains below come from one sample, sequenced in a study of T cells in tuberculosis. Time point meaning: new active TB diagnosis, blood taken before or within 7 days of starting treatment. TCRdb keeps only in-frame clones here, not all; method: immunoSEQ multiplex PCR. This sample has roughly 32,000 clones, with over 85% found just once. The sample in question was PBMCs, obtained at tuberculosis diagnosis. The receptors were sampled from an adult with tuberculosis.

This chain uses TRBV5-1 with TRBJ2-1; 12 bases are shared with TRBD2. CDR3 length: 16 residues. Germline V gene sequence: CDR1 SGHRS, CDR2 YFSETQ. J lost 4 bases, V lost 0 bases, and 2 bases had no gene match. This CDR3 reads CASSLGGTSGYNEQFF. CDR3 sequence (DNA): TGCGCCAGCAGCTTGGGCGGGACTAGCGGGTACAATGAGCAGTTCTTC.

This sequence joins TRBV4-2 and TRBJ2-1, with 7 bases matching TRBD2. Germline CDR1 reads LGHNA; CDR2 reads YNFKEQ. Trimming took 0 bases from V and 7 from J; bases not matched to a gene: 24. The CDR3 length is 21 residues. The CDR3 DNA sequence: TGTGCCAGCAGCCAAGATCCACTCGTGGGGCCTGGGGCGGGAGTAAGGAATGAGCAGTTCTTC. It yields the protein CASSQDPLVGPGAGVRNEQFF.

The chain links TRBV6-5 to TRBJ2-7; D might be TRBD2 (6 bases). This CDR3 has 14 residues. From germline, CDR1 is MNHEY and CDR2 SVGAGI. V lost 2 bases to trimming and J lost 5 bases, with 13 bases between them. Here the CDR3 reads CASSYDREFNEQYF. The CDR3 DNA reads TGTGCCAGCAGTTACGATCGGGAGTTTAACGAGCAGTACTTC.

This chain connects TRBV5-1 to TRBJ1-1; 7 nucleotides align to TRBD1. Looked up from germline, CDR1 is SGHRS and CDR2 is YFSETQ. Trimming cost V 0 bases and J 2 bases; bases outside gene matches: 10. The CDR3 totals 17 residues. The CDR3 DNA follows: TGCGCCAGCAGCTTGGCCAGCGGAAGGGGGCTCAACACTGAAGCTTTCTTT. Amino acids: CASSLASGRGLNTEAFF.

The genes are TRBV4-1 and TRBJ1-2; TRBD1 agrees at 8 bases. J was trimmed by 3 bases and V by 3 bases; bases with no gene match: 15. Germline assignment: CDR1 MGHRA and CDR2 YSYEKL. There are 18 residues in the CDR3. The CDR3 protein is CASSHAGRQGIKDYGYTF. CDR3 in DNA: TGCGCCAGCAGCCACGCGGGGAGACAGGGGATAAAAGACTATGGCTACACCTTC.

This sequence joins TRBV19 and TRBJ2-1, with D maybe TRBD2 (5 bases). There are 13 residues in the CDR3. Germline V lookup: CDR1 LNHDA, CDR2 SQIVND (reference sequence). The germline V and J ends were trimmed by 1 base and 10 bases, with 11 bases remaining between them. The CDR3 DNA follows: TGTGCCAGTAGTATAGTCGGGGAAGGGGAGCAGTTCTTC. As protein: CASSIVGEGEQFF.

This clone was picked up a small number of times. The chain uses TRBV6-1 and TRBJ1-1; D gene ambiguous. The germline gives CDR1 MNHNS, CDR2 SASEGT. The V gene lost 6 bases and the J gene lost 4 bases, with 15 bases spanning the gap. CDR3 length: 14 amino acids. The DNA for the CDR3 is TGTGCCAGCAGCCGGGGTTCTTCATCCACTGAAGCTTTCTTT. Translating it yields CASSRGSSSTEAFF.

This clone was seen only once. V is TRBV19 and J is TRBJ1-2, with TRBD1 as a possible D gene (6 bases). The CDR3 is 14 residues long. Germline V CDR1 and CDR2: LNHDA, SQIVND (reference sequence). V was pared by 5 bases and J by 4 bases, with 14 bases between. The CDR3 region is CASSPGTTPYGYTF. DNA of the CDR3: TGTGCCAGTAGTCCCGGGACAACCCCCTATGGCTACACCTTC.

V and J are TRBV30 and TRBJ2-7; 13 bases are a match to TRBD2. V lost 4 bases, J lost 4 bases, and 16 bases stayed unmatched. Looked up from germline, CDR1 is GTSNPN and CDR2 is SVGIG (reference sequence). The CDR3 totals 18 residues. The CDR3 protein is CAWNHRLAGGQTNYEQYF. The CDR3 coding sequence is TGTGCCTGGAACCACCGACTAGCGGGGGGTCAGACGAATTACGAGCAGTACTTC.

The rearrangement links TRBV2 to TRBJ2-3, with 8 nucleotides matching TRBD1. Germline loops: CDR1 SNHLY, CDR2 FYNNEI. J was trimmed by 6 bases and V by 6 bases; bases with no gene match: 8. The CDR3 consists of 14 residues. The CDR3 here is CASSTGGVGDTQYF. Here the CDR3 DNA reads TGTGCCAGCAGCACAGGGGGAGTTGGGGATACGCAGTATTTT.

J is TRBJ2-3 and V is TRBV18, with TRBD2 matching over 12 bases. There are 16 residues in the CDR3. CDR1 is KGHSH, CDR2 LQKENI, per germline. The junction had 4 bases not matched to a gene; V was cut back by 3 bases and J by 3 bases. The CDR3 nucleotides are TGTGCCAGCTCACCGCTAGCGGGAGGGGTGACAGATACGCAGTATTTT. It encodes CASSPLAGGVTDTQYF.

V and J are TRBV2 and TRBJ1-1; the match to TRBD1 covers 9 bases. CDR1 and CDR2 (germline): SNHLY, FYNNEI. Losses at the gene ends were 5 bases for V and 0 bases for J; bases not matched to a gene: 4. CDR3 length: 15 amino acids. CDR3 sequence reads: CASSYRGPMNTEAFF. The CDR3 DNA reads as TGTGCCAGCAGTTACAGGGGGCCCATGAACACTGAAGCTTTCTTT.